This T cell receptor beta chain derives from a study of Tregs in tolerant kidney transplant recipients. Findings and limits, study-wide: Biological reproducibility was not directly addressed in this study. Expanding Tregs on activated donor B cells appeared to best identify donor-specific TCRbeta clones. Findings come from small patient numbers and require larger validation.

This clone was counted once. Its cognate antigen is unknown. Recipients received nonmyeloablative bone marrow transplants from related graft donors, with transient mixed chimerism. Unstimulated Tregs (CD4+CD25+CD127-) and CD4+CD25- non-Tregs were sorted from PBMCs. This CDR3 spans 15 amino acids. The germline V gene encodes CDR1 SGHNT and CDR2 YYREEE (reference sequence). The V gene end was trimmed by 4 bases and the J gene end by 1 base; junction bases not matched to a gene: 8. Repertoires were generated with immunoSEQ multiplex PCR, while TCRdb's copy carries only in-frame clones and drops some. Of some 50,000 clones in the sample, roughly nine tenths were seen once.

The genes are TRBV5-4 and TRBJ2-7; 7 positions agree with TRBD1. The input for sequencing was CD8+ T cells from blood (PBMCs), taken 12 months after the transplant. The sequence derives from a human patient who received a combined kidney and bone marrow transplant. The T cells may come from the graft donor. CDR3 region: CASSRGQNPSYEQYF. The CDR3 DNA follows: TGTGCCAGCAGCCGGGGACAGAACCCGTCCTACGAGCAGTACTTC.